The 31 T cell receptor beta chains listed next were all sequenced from one sample in a study of T cell responses to AZD1222 COVID-19 vaccine. The table came from immunoSEQ multiplex PCR; TCRdb's copy has only in-frame clones and leaves some out. Here the sample spans about 51,000 clones, 80% to 90% being singletons. Source: peripheral blood, taken 28 days after the second AZD1222 dose. Receptor source: an adult who received the AZD1222 COVID-19 vaccine.

The V gene is TRBV11-3, the J gene TRBJ2-3; D gene unclear. The CDR3 runs 15 residues. Per the germline V gene, CDR1 is SGHNT and CDR2 is YENEEA. Trimming removed 0 bases from V and 3 bases from J, with 10 bases in between. CDR3 in DNA: TGTGCCAGCAGCTTAGAGGGGAAAGAGACAGATACGCAGTATTTT. Amino acid sequence: CASSLEGKETDTQYF.

This chain joins TRBV19 and TRBJ2-3; 12 bases align to TRBD2. The CDR3 spans 17 residues. V gave up 5 bases and J gave up 0 bases; unmatched junction bases: 6. The germline gives CDR1 LNHDA, CDR2 SQIVND (reference sequence). CDR3 DNA: TGTGCCAGTAGTTTGGGGACTAGCGGGCCTAGCACAGATACGCAGTATTTT. Protein sequence: CASSLGTSGPSTDTQYF.

V is TRBV7-2 and J is TRBJ1-1; unclear D gene. The CDR3 length is 15 residues. The V and J ends lost 1 base and 4 bases respectively, with 13 bases between them. CDR1 is SGHTA, CDR2 FQGNSA, per germline. In nucleotides, the CDR3 is TGTGCCAGCAGCTTAGAAGGCGGCTTGGGCACTGAAGCTTTCTTT. Protein sequence: CASSLEGGLGTEAFF.

The chain couples TRBV5-4 to TRBJ2-7; TRBD1 aligns across 10 bases. CDR1 and CDR2 (germline): SGHNT, YYREEE (reference sequence). This CDR3 has 14 amino acids. With V trimmed by 3 bases and J by 5 bases, 5 bases remained unmatched. The CDR3 protein is CASSWTGGSDEQYF. The CDR3 DNA is TGTGCCAGCAGCTGGACAGGGGGGTCAGACGAGCAGTACTTC.

This chain links TRBV5-1 with TRBJ2-1; D may be TRBD2 (5 bases). CDR1 and CDR2 from the germline V gene are SGHRS and YFSETQ. V was clipped by 1 base and J by 3 bases, with 14 bases between them. The CDR3 extends over 16 amino acids. CDR3 sequence: CASSLRGVADYNEQFF. CDR3 nucleotide sequence: TGCGCCAGCAGCTTGCGGGGTGTTGCGGACTACAATGAGCAGTTCTTC.

This rearrangement joins TRBV14 to TRBJ2-1, with 10 bases aligning to TRBD2. The trim removed 10 bases at V and 9 bases at J, leaving 9 bases unmatched. The CDR3 length is 13 residues. Germline V gene lookup returns CDR1 SGHDN and CDR2 FVKESK. The DNA of the CDR3 is TGTGCCACCATGGAGCGGGAGGGTCGTGAGCAGTTCTTC. Encoded protein: CATMEREGREQFF.

This clone was seen a single time. The J gene is TRBJ1-5, the V gene TRBV4-1; 10 nucleotides match TRBD1. The CDR3 runs to 15 residues. The trim removed 4 bases at V and 5 bases at J, leaving 5 bases unmatched. Germline V gene data show CDR1 as MGHRA and CDR2 as YSYEKL. The DNA of the CDR3 is TGCGCCAGCAGCCTGCGACAGGGGGCGGATCAGCCCCAGCATTTT. It yields the protein CASSLRQGADQPQHF.

The chain joins TRBV7-9 to TRBJ2-3, with 8 bases fitting TRBD2. With 3 bases clipped from V and 0 bases from J, the junction kept 11 bases outside the gene matches. The CDR3 runs to 18 residues. Germline-derived CDR1 and CDR2 are SEHNR and FQNEAQ (reference sequence). The CDR3 DNA is TGTGCCAGCAGCTTTCTAGGGCTAGCGGGCGGCAGCACAGATACGCAGTATTTT. Protein sequence: CASSFLGLAGGSTDTQYF.

The V and J genes are TRBV5-1 and TRBJ2-5, with 10 nucleotides matching TRBD1. The CDR3 extends over 16 amino acids. Germline V lookup: CDR1 SGHRS, CDR2 YFSETQ. With 3 bases clipped from V and 4 bases from J, the junction kept 9 bases outside the gene matches. CDR3 bases: TGCGCCAGCAGCTCAGGCCCCGGGACAGGGGTAGAGACCCAGTACTTC. Its protein product is CASSSGPGTGVETQYF.

This chain joins TRBV5-4 and TRBJ2-7, with 10 bases aligning to TRBD2. The CDR3 runs 15 residues. V was pared by 0 bases and J by 3 bases, with 3 bases of the junction left unmatched. Germline V gives CDR1 SGHNT, CDR2 YYREEE (reference sequence). CDR3 nucleotide sequence: TGTGCCAGCAGCTTGGGTAGCGGGAGGTACTACGAGCAGTACTTC. Protein product: CASSLGSGRYYEQYF.

The rearrangement links TRBV5-1 to TRBJ2-2; 16 nucleotides match TRBD2. The CDR3 loop spans 18 amino acids. Germline assignment: CDR1 SGHRS and CDR2 YFSETQ. The V and J ends lost 4 bases and 6 bases, in that order; junction bases with no gene match: 9. CDR3: CASSPGTSGRALAGELFF. The DNA for the CDR3 is TGCGCCAGCAGCCCGGGGACTAGCGGGAGGGCCCTCGCCGGGGAGCTGTTTTTT.

J is TRBJ1-6 and V is TRBV5-6; no definite D call. CDR3 size: 14 residues. V lost 0 bases and J 5 bases, leaving 6 bases between the germline ends. The V gene's germline CDR1 is SGHDT and CDR2 YYEEEE. The CDR3 bases are TGTGCCAGCAGCTTGGCAGTTAATAATTCACCCCTCCACTTT. Its translation: CASSLAVNNSPLHF. Together with reference TRBV5-6 and TRBJ1-6, the CDR3 gives the full variable domain: DAGVTQSPTHLIKTRGQQVTLRCSPKSGHDTVSWYQQALGQGPQFIFQYYEEEERQRGNFPDRFSGHQFPNYSSELNVNALLLGDSALYLCASSLAVNNSPLHFGNGTRLTVT.

This clone was recorded only once. The rearrangement links TRBV10-3 to TRBJ2-7; D gene uncertain. Germline V lookup: CDR1 ENHRY, CDR2 SYGVKD. The CDR3 has 13 residues. The V end lost 3 bases, the J end lost 1 base, and 7 bases lay between the germline ends. CDR3 protein: CAISELPSYEQYF. In DNA form, the CDR3 reads TGTGCCATCAGTGAACTTCCGTCCTACGAGCAGTACTTC.

The chain uses TRBV7-8 and TRBJ2-7; 10 nucleotides match TRBD1. The CDR3 extends over 15 amino acids. The V segment lost 5 bases and the J segment 7 bases; nucleotides outside the gene matches: 11. Germline V CDR1 and CDR2: SGHVS, FQNEAQ. CDR3 DNA sequence: TGTGCCAGCAGCCTAAGACAGGGGGCTCTTTTAGAGCAGTACTTC. Translating gives CASSLRQGALLEQYF.

V gene TRBV6-6 combines with J gene TRBJ1-2; D is unclear. This CDR3 comprises 12 residues. CDR1 and CDR2 (germline): MNHNY, SVGAGI (reference sequence). V lost 7 bases to trimming and J lost 9 bases, with 15 bases between them. CDR3 protein: CASTVGWGSYTF. In DNA, the CDR3 is TGTGCCAGCACCGTCGGGTGGGGTAGCTACACCTTC.

The V gene is TRBV4-2, the J gene TRBJ2-7; D is unresolved. Trimming took off 1 base at V and 3 bases at J, with 7 bases between the two ends. The CDR3 totals 13 residues. The germline gives CDR1 LGHNA, CDR2 YNFKEQ. This CDR3 reads CASSQGTLYEQYF. The CDR3 nucleotides read TGTGCCAGCAGCCAAGGGACCCTCTACGAGCAGTACTTC.

V usage is TRBV7-9 and J usage is TRBJ2-6, with D perhaps assigned TRBD1 or TRBD2 (5 bases each). V was clipped by 1 base and J by 2 bases, with 9 bases between them. Germline lookup yields CDR1 SEHNR and CDR2 FQNEAQ (reference sequence). The CDR3 is 16 residues long. The CDR3 coding sequence is TGTGCCAGCAGCTTAGATGGGGGTACTGGGGCCAACGTCCTGACTTTC. This encodes CASSLDGGTGANVLTF.

The rearrangement links TRBV28 to TRBJ1-6; a possible D gene is TRBD1 (5 bases). V dropped 6 bases and J dropped 0 bases, with 9 bases sitting between them. Germline V gene data show CDR1 as MDHEN and CDR2 as SYDVKM. The CDR3 covers 15 residues. The CDR3 here is CASRPGGSYNSPLHF. CDR3 nucleotides: TGTGCCAGCAGGCCTGGGGGCTCCTATAATTCACCCCTCCACTTT.

This chain uses TRBV2 with TRBJ1-1; TRBD1 matches 7 bases. CDR1 SNHLY and CDR2 FYNNEI come from the germline V gene. V shed 7 bases, J shed 5 bases, and the junction held 10 bases outside the gene matches. The CDR3 is 14 amino acids. CDR3 region: CASTKRQGRTEAFF. For the CDR3, the DNA is TGTGCCAGCACGAAAAGACAGGGTAGGACTGAAGCTTTCTTT. The full variable domain, with the rest looked up from reference TRBV2 and TRBJ1-1, is EPEVTQTPSHQVTQMGQEVILRCVPISNHLYFYWYRQILGQKVEFLVSFYNNEISEKSEIFDDQFSVERPDGSNFTLKIRSTKLEDSAMYFCASTKRQGRTEAFFGQGTRLTVV.

The chain uses TRBV6-5 and TRBJ1-5; D is uncertain. The CDR3 has 12 residues. With 8 bases removed from V and 3 bases from J, the gap between germline ends came to 8 bases. CDR1 MNHEY and CDR2 SVGAGI come from the germline V gene. This chain's CDR3 is CASGRFNQPQHF. The DNA of the CDR3 is TGTGCCAGCGGCAGGTTCAATCAGCCCCAGCATTTT.

This clone was seen only a few times. The genes are TRBV4-1 and TRBJ1-6; D unclear. The V gene's germline CDR1 is MGHRA and CDR2 YSYEKL. V lost 2 bases to trimming and J lost 12 bases, with 11 bases between them. This CDR3 is built from 13 residues. The CDR3 is CASSQWSGEPLHF. For the CDR3, the DNA is TGCGCCAGCAGCCAATGGTCAGGAGAACCCCTCCACTTT.

This chain uses TRBV5-5 with TRBJ2-3; D might be TRBD1 (5 bases). The CDR3 runs 15 residues. V lost 0 bases to trimming and J lost 6 bases, with 14 bases between them. Per germline, CDR1 SGHKS and CDR2 YYEKEE (reference sequence). This CDR3 is CASSLVRPGIDTQYF. The CDR3 DNA reads TGTGCCAGCAGCTTGGTGCGGCCAGGGATTGATACGCAGTATTTT.

This clone was seen only once. V is TRBV7-6 and J is TRBJ2-3; TRBD2 aligns across 11 bases. Germline CDR1 and CDR2: SGHVS and FNYEAQ. Trimming removed 2 bases from V and 6 bases from J; junction bases left unmatched: 13. The CDR3 consists of 18 residues. For the CDR3, the DNA is TGTGCCAGCAGCTTACTTCCCCGTACTAGCGGGAGTAGTGATACGCAGTATTTT. This translates into CASSLLPRTSGSSDTQYF.

The rearrangement uses TRBV28 and TRBJ2-7; 7 bases line up with TRBD2. The germline V gene has CDR1 MDHEN and CDR2 SYDVKM. CDR3 size: 14 residues. Germline trimming cut 4 bases from V and 0 bases from J; bases unmatched to any gene: 3. CDR3 sequence (DNA): TGTGCCAGCAGTTGGGCTAGCGGCTCCTACGAGCAGTACTTC. As protein: CASSWASGSYEQYF. Variable domain in full (rest from reference TRBV28 and TRBJ2-7): DVKVTQSSRYLVKRTGEKVFLECVQDMDHENMFWYRQDPGLGLRLIYFSYDVKMKEKGDIPEGYSVSREKKERFSLILESASTNQTSMYLCASSWASGSYEQYFGPGTRLTVT.

This chain connects TRBV5-6 to TRBJ1-1; D remains unclear. Trimming took off 3 bases at V and 5 bases at J, with 17 bases between the two ends. The CDR3 covers 15 residues. Germline V gene data show CDR1 as SGHDT and CDR2 as YYEEEE. CDR3 bases: TGTGCCAGCAGCTCCCTCCGTCGGGGTGGGACTGAAGCTTTCTTT. The encoded protein is CASSSLRRGGTEAFF.

The chain carries TRBV6-5 and TRBJ2-5; no definite D call. Germline assignment: CDR1 MNHEY and CDR2 SVGAGI. V dropped 0 bases and J dropped 4 bases, with 0 bases sitting between them. This CDR3 has 11 residues. CDR3 amino acids: CASSYSETQYF. The CDR3 nucleotides read TGTGCCAGCAGTTACTCAGAGACCCAGTACTTC.

V usage is TRBV18 and J usage is TRBJ1-2; D is uncertain. Trimming shortened V by 5 bases and J by 7 bases, and 11 bases separated the two germline ends. Germline V gene data show CDR1 as KGHSH and CDR2 as LQKENI. There are 12 residues in the CDR3. The CDR3 DNA follows: TGTGCCAGCTCAAACGGACCGGCTGGCTACACCTTC. It encodes CASSNGPAGYTF.

V is TRBV2 and J is TRBJ2-1, with TRBD1 as a possible D gene (6 bases). This CDR3 is 15 amino acids long. With 4 bases removed from V and 1 base from J, the gap between germline ends came to 11 bases. From germline, CDR1 is SNHLY and CDR2 FYNNEI. CDR3: CASSAYRDSYNEQFF. The CDR3 bases are TGTGCCAGCAGTGCCTACAGGGATTCCTACAATGAGCAGTTCTTC.

DNA for the CDR3: TGCAGTGCTAGTAGGCAGTACACTGAAGCTTTCTTT. This sequence encodes CSASRQYTEAFF. The chain uses TRBV20-1 and TRBJ1-1; D gene unclear. This CDR3 has 12 amino acids. V lost 3 bases, J lost 3 bases, and 8 bases lay in between. The V gene's germline CDR1 is DFQATT and CDR2 SNEGSKA (reference sequence).

This clone has a handful of counts. This chain links TRBV6-5 with TRBJ1-2; D is perhaps TRBD1 (6 bases). Germline lookup yields CDR1 MNHEY and CDR2 SVGAGI. CDR3 length: 13 amino acids. The V end was cut by 6 bases, the J end by 7 bases, with 15 bases between. The CDR3 protein is CASRQTGLPGYTF. The CDR3 nucleotides read TGTGCCAGCAGGCAAACAGGGTTACCTGGCTACACCTTC.

The sample holds one count of this clone. This chain joins TRBV3-1 (or the pseudogene TRBV3-2) and TRBJ2-5; D ambiguous. CDR1 is LGHDT and CDR2 is YNNKEL in the germline V gene (reference sequence). The CDR3 is made up of 11 amino acids. V was trimmed by 5 bases and J by 3 bases, leaving 4 bases between them. The CDR3 region is CASSFKETQYF. In DNA, the CDR3 is TGTGCCAGCAGCTTTAAAGAGACCCAGTACTTC.